These T cell receptor beta chains were read from a single sample in a study of blood T cell repertoires in COVID-19. The assay was immunoSEQ multiplex PCR, and TCRdb's table has in-frame clones only and misses some. The sample consists of 200,000 to 250,000 clones, around 86% of them appearing once. Sequenced material: peripheral blood. These receptor sequences come from a woman in her 30s who had recovered from COVID-19. CDR3s include the opening cysteine and the closing phenylalanine or tryptophan.

CDR3,length,V
CASKRESQPQHF,12,TRBV27
CSASQVVGTEAFF,13,TRBV20-1
CASSTNRGPDYGYTF,15,TRBV7-9
CASSLAGLAGGFYNEQFF,18,TRBV5-8
CAISSAGGGYTF,12,TRBV10-3
CASSQRGGGGELFF,14,TRBV4-1
CASSVGQGDGYTF,13,TRBV9
CASSESHGRETQYF,14,TRBV2
CASSVDSPWETQYF,14,TRBV2
CASSQVQAVGSEQYF,15,TRBV3-1/TRBV3-2
CASSFLQGRGYTF,13,TRBV12-3/TRBV12-4
CASSLYAGDNTGELFF,16,TRBV7-3
CASSFRNTEAFF,12,TRBV7-2
CASSESGTGRETQYF,15,TRBV19
CASSPRTGQETQYF,14,TRBV5-6
CASSCLVLSGNTIYF,15,TRBV5-7
CATSDGGTDTQYF,13,TRBV24-1
CASSQSQARGRTHNYGYTF,19,TRBV4-2
CASSTNRVTEAFF,13,TRBV2
CASSLGALGYTF,12,TRBV5-6
CASSSWGDNQETQYF,15,TRBV6-6
CASSLTGVEETQYF,14,TRBV5-4
CSARREYEQFF,11,TRBV20-1
CASRGQGTNEKLFF,14,TRBV5-1
CASSQRGGYEQYF,13,TRBV7-2
CASSPYPGLNYGYTF,15,TRBV27
CASSSSGARVTEAFF,15,TRBV7-3
CASSATGQGASTGELFF,17,TRBV5-1
CASSSGYNSPLHF,13,TRBV12-3/TRBV12-4
CASSEPGQGSYEQYF,15,TRBV18
CASSFATGSSYEQYF,15,TRBV5-4
CASSLRDEQYF,11,TRBV28
CASSIQAGGPVGEQYF,16,TRBV19
CASRTEGVGRTTNYGYTF,18,TRBV5-6
CASSMGLQVDNGNYGYTF,18,TRBV13
CAISEVLGATNQPQHF,16,TRBV10-3
CASSPTQGAGTEAFF,15,TRBV7-9
CASSLNPTVNTGELFF,16,TRBV5-1
CASSQRTGEVTEAFF,15,TRBV4-1
CASSVAISGGGSDTQYF,17,TRBV9
CASRLEGGAGGLDTQYF,17,TRBV12-2
CASSEAKGGGGTEAFF,16,TRBV10-2
CASSFVNEQFF,11,TRBV27
CASSQPYGDSSYEQYF,16,TRBV4-2
CASSSIGLAGVNEQFF,16,TRBV7-3
CASSPISPGSYNEQFF,16,TRBV9
CASSPVPGQGFGYEQYF,17,TRBV28